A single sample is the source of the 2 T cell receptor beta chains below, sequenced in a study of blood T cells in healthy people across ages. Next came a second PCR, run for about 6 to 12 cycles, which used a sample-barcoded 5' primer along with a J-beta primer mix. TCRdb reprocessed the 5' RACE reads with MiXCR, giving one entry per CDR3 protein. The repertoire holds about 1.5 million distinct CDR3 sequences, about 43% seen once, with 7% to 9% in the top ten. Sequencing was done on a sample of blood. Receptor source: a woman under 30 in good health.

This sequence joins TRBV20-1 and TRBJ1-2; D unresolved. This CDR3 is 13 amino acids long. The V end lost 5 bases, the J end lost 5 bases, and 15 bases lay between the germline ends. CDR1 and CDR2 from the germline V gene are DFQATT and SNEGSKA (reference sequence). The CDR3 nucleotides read TGCAGTGCTCTCCCGGCAGTGGGGTATGGCTACACCTTC. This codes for CSALPAVGYGYTF.

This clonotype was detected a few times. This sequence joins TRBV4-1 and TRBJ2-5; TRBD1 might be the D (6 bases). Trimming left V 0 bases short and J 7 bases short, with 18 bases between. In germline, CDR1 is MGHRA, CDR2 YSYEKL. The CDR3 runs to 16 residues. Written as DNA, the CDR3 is TGCGCCAGCAGCCAAGACCCGGGCGGACAGCGTCTGACCCAGTACTTC. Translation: CASSQDPGGQRLTQYF.